Shown below are 19 T cell receptor beta chains from a single sample sequenced in a study of vaccination and CD4 T cells after COVID-19. Cultured CD4+ T-cell DNA underwent Oncomine TCR Beta short-read sequencing. TCRdb reanalysed the PCR reads using MiXCR and keeps one entry per CDR3 protein. This table holds some 20,000 distinct CDR3 sequences, 45% to 50% found once. The treatment is: approximately 9-day PBMC culture with coronavirus spike peptide pools or control peptides (ViraFEST assay). These receptors have no identified antigens. Sequences were obtained from cultured CD4+ T cells from blood. These receptor sequences come from a human donor with COVID-19.

This sequence joins TRBV19 and TRBJ2-5, with D perhaps matching TRBD2 (6 bases). The CDR3 is made up of 14 amino acids. Looked up from germline, CDR1 is LNHDA and CDR2 is SQIVND (reference sequence). Trimming took 5 bases from V and 5 from J, leaving 15 bases between them. DNA of the CDR3: TGTGCCAGTAGTTGGCCAGGGAGGTGGGAGACCCAGTACTTC. Translated: CASSWPGRWETQYF.

V gene TRBV7-9 combines with J gene TRBJ1-1, with 8 bases identical to TRBD1. The CDR3 sequence is 15 residues long. V was pared by 5 bases and J by 2 bases, with 7 bases of the junction left unmatched. Germline values: CDR1 SEHNR, CDR2 FQNEAQ (reference sequence). The CDR3 loop reads CASSARQGTNTEAFF. The CDR3 DNA sequence: TGTGCCAGCAGCGCCCGACAGGGGACAAACACTGAAGCTTTCTTT.

V is TRBV20-1 and J is TRBJ1-1; D is ambiguous. The CDR3 runs to 15 residues. With 2 bases removed from V and 1 base from J, the gap between germline ends came to 14 bases. The germline gives CDR1 DFQATT, CDR2 SNEGSKA (reference sequence). This CDR3 is CSARISAVSNTEAFF. CDR3 DNA: TGCAGTGCTAGAATTTCGGCGGTGTCGAACACTGAAGCTTTCTTT.

This chain connects TRBV6-1 to TRBJ1-2, with unresolved D. V was shortened by 6 bases and J by 0 bases, with 2 bases between the two germline ends. The CDR3 has 11 residues. Per the germline V gene, CDR1 is MNHNS and CDR2 is SASEGT. CDR3 nucleotide sequence: TGTGCCAGCAGGGCTAACTATGGCTACACCTTC. Protein sequence: CASRANYGYTF.

This clonotype was counted between two and nine times. The rearrangement links TRBV19 to TRBJ2-3; TRBD1 or TRBD2 may be the D gene (5 bases each). V was trimmed by 4 bases and J by 7 bases, leaving 9 bases between them. CDR3 length equals 12 residues. Germline V gene data show CDR1 as LNHDA and CDR2 as SQIVND (reference sequence). This CDR3 is CASSRDLHTQYF. DNA of the CDR3: TGTGCCAGTAGTAGGGACCTTCATACGCAGTATTTT.

V gene TRBV6-2 or TRBV6-3 combines with J gene TRBJ2-7; D is undetermined. Deletions cut 4 bases from V and 1 base from J, with 17 bases between. Germline-derived CDR1 and CDR2 are MNHEY and SVGEGT. The CDR3 is made up of 16 amino acids. The CDR3 loop reads CASSSHSRSRSYEQYF. The CDR3 DNA reads as TGTGCCAGCAGTTCCCACTCGCGTTCCCGTTCCTACGAGCAGTACTTC.

This clonotype was counted only a few times. This sequence joins TRBV20-1 and TRBJ2-1; TRBD1 agrees at 8 bases. This CDR3 has 15 amino acids. The V and J ends lost 4 bases and 4 bases, in that order; junction bases with no gene match: 9. The V gene's germline CDR1 is DFQATT and CDR2 SNEGSKA (reference sequence). CDR3 in DNA: TGCAGTGCTACAGAGACCGGGACAGGATACAATGAGCAGTTCTTC. It is translated as CSATETGTGYNEQFF.

The chain couples TRBV7-2 to TRBJ2-2, with unresolved D. From germline, CDR1 is SGHTA and CDR2 FQGNSA. The CDR3 totals 14 residues. The V gene lost 5 bases and the J gene lost 1 base, with 8 bases spanning the gap. This chain's CDR3 is CASSHLQNTGELFF. The DNA of the CDR3 is TGTGCCAGCAGCCACCTTCAGAACACCGGGGAGCTGTTTTTT.

This clonotype was found a few times. CDR3 protein: CSATWGQTNGYTF. CDR3 nucleotide sequence: TGCAGTGCTACCTGGGGACAGACAAATGGCTACACCTTC. The chain carries TRBV20-1 and TRBJ1-2, with 7 bases aligning to TRBD1. The junction had 8 bases not matched to a gene; V was cut back by 4 bases and J by 6 bases. Germline V CDR1 and CDR2: DFQATT, SNEGSKA (reference sequence). This CDR3 is 13 amino acids long.

This clonotype turned up a few times. The V call is TRBV20-1, the J call TRBJ1-1; D might be TRBD1 (6 bases). Per the germline V gene, CDR1 is DFQATT and CDR2 is SNEGSKA (reference sequence). The CDR3 spans 13 residues. The V end was cut by 3 bases, the J end by 4 bases, with 12 bases between. The CDR3: CSAREQGPTEAFF. CDR3 bases: TGCAGTGCTAGGGAACAGGGTCCCACTGAAGCTTTCTTT.

J is TRBJ2-7 and V is TRBV27; 8 bases map to TRBD1. From germline, CDR1 is MNHEY and CDR2 SMNVEV (reference sequence). The V gene end was trimmed by 7 bases and the J gene end by 2 bases; junction bases not matched to a gene: 10. The CDR3 contains 15 residues. CDR3 DNA: TGTGCCAGCACACCTAAGACAGGGGCCCCCTACGAGCAGTACTTC. It specifies CASTPKTGAPYEQYF.

The CDR3 nucleotides read TGTGCCAGCAGTTTAAGGGCAGGGGTTCGGGGTAACTATGGCTACACCTTC. Protein product: CASSLRAGVRGNYGYTF. The V and J genes are TRBV27 and TRBJ1-2; D perhaps matches TRBD1 (6 bases). Germline CDR1 MNHEY, CDR2 SMNVEV (reference sequence). The CDR3 length is 17 residues. Trimming cost V 2 bases and J 1 base, with 17 bases left between them.

This sequence joins TRBV4-2 and TRBJ2-1, with TRBD2 matching over 12 bases. Trimming cost V 2 bases and J 7 bases; bases outside gene matches: 6. This CDR3 region has 16 residues. CDR1 is LGHNA and CDR2 is YNFKEQ in the germline V gene. The CDR3, as DNA: TGTGCCAGCAGCCAATTTCTAGCGGGGGGGCAGAATGAGCAGTTCTTC. Its translation: CASSQFLAGGQNEQFF.

The CDR3 sequence: CASSSRQGGRNRNTEAFF. In nucleotides, the CDR3 is TGTGCCAGCAGCTCCCGACAGGGAGGCAGGAATAGGAACACTGAAGCTTTCTTT. This chain connects TRBV7-2 to TRBJ1-1; TRBD1 agrees at 7 bases. With 4 bases clipped from V and 1 base from J, the junction kept 15 bases outside the gene matches. CDR3 length: 18 residues. The V gene's germline CDR1 is SGHTA and CDR2 FQGNSA.

The chain uses TRBV2 and TRBJ1-1; D is undetermined. Germline CDR1 SNHLY, CDR2 FYNNEI. The CDR3 has 14 amino acids. The V end lost 6 bases, the J end lost 1 base, and 12 bases lay between the germline ends. The DNA of the CDR3 is TGTGCCAGCAGGGTTGGGCAGACGAACACTGAAGCTTTCTTT. Translated, it gives CASRVGQTNTEAFF. Filled out from reference TRBV2 and TRBJ1-1, the complete variable domain reads EPEVTQTPSHQVTQMGQEVILRCVPISNHLYFYWYRQILGQKVEFLVSFYNNEISEKSEIFDDQFSVERPDGSNFTLKIRSTKLEDSAMYFCASRVGQTNTEAFFGQGTRLTVV.

In its sample, this clonotype was seen a few times. The chain employs TRBV18 and TRBJ2-7; no clear D gene. With 3 bases removed from V and 3 bases from J, the gap between germline ends came to 9 bases. Per germline, CDR1 KGHSH and CDR2 LQKENI. The CDR3 totals 13 residues. CDR3 sequence (DNA): TGTGCCAGCTCACCGTTCAAAGGCTACGAGCAGTACTTC. This gives the protein CASSPFKGYEQYF.

The chain is built from TRBV28 and TRBJ1-3, with 10 bases aligning to TRBD1. The CDR3 is made up of 18 amino acids. The trim removed 4 bases at V and 1 base at J, leaving 10 bases unmatched. Germline V gene sequence: CDR1 MDHEN, CDR2 SYDVKM. The CDR3 is CASSYFRAGQGSGNTIYF. The DNA for the CDR3 is TGTGCCAGCAGTTACTTCCGCGCGGGACAGGGGTCTGGAAACACCATATATTTT.

V and J are TRBV2 and TRBJ1-3; possibly TRBD1 for D (5 bases). Germline values: CDR1 SNHLY, CDR2 FYNNEI. Trimming left V 6 bases short and J 0 bases short, with 9 bases between. The CDR3 sequence is 14 residues long. The CDR3 loop reads CASRGGRSGNTIYF. CDR3 nucleotides: TGTGCCAGCAGGGGGGGACGCTCTGGAAACACCATATATTTT.

This clonotype was observed a few times. The rearrangement joins TRBV7-2 to TRBJ1-5; D is unresolved. This CDR3 is built from 14 residues. Germline V gene data show CDR1 as SGHTA and CDR2 as FQGNSA. V shed 1 base and J shed 3 bases, with 7 bases lying between them. CDR3 region: CASSLGMSNQPQHF. The CDR3 DNA follows: TGTGCCAGCAGCTTAGGTATGTCCAATCAGCCCCAGCATTTT.